This T cell receptor (beta chain) originates from a study of metastatic and nonmetastatic thyroid tumors. As for the study in general: A comparison of repertoires was made across blood and tumor or nodule tissue from malignant and benign thyroid patients.

Patients were all untreated before their thyroid surgery. Notes on the study in general: Malignant thyroid tumors reportedly had TCR beta diversity that was significantly higher than in benign nodules, in blood and tumor.

In the case of this clone: Its antigen remains unknown.

V dropped 3 bases and J dropped 5 bases, with 13 bases sitting between them. This CDR3 region has 14 residues. CDR1 is ENHRY and CDR2 is SYGVKD in the germline V gene. Per the original methods: The authors used CDR3 differences across clinicopathological groups to build a distant-metastasis classifier for papillary thyroid cancer. Through MiXCR, TCRdb re-clonotyped the PCR reads. TCRdb, not the original authors, processed these V and J calls. The sample yields about 8,600 clones, about 30% seen once. What was sequenced was adjacent normal tissue. The sequence was collected from a female donor with papillary thyroid cancer or a benign thyroid nodule (not recorded which). Some clones in this sample may be carry-over from other donors' samples. The chain recombines TRBV10-3 with TRBJ1-1; D is unresolved. The CDR3 region is CAISEGKVKTEAFF. CDR3 coding DNA: TGTGCCATCAGTGAAGGTAAAGTTAAAACTGAAGCTTTCTTT.